This TCR beta chain comes out of a study of blood T cell dynamics during melanoma immunotherapy. About the study: Patients with metastatic melanoma got pembrolizumab or nivolumab-ipilimumab as first-line care. General observations from the study: It remained unknown if the driving T cell clones were melanoma-specific.

This table comes from immunoSEQ multiplex PCR, and its TCRdb copy is limited to in-frame clones, with some not included. The repertoire has 10,000 to 12,000 clones, about four fifths of them found once; the top ten carry approximately 15%. Time point here: week 3, after first cycle of checkpoint inhibitor. No patient had earlier systemic cancer treatment, concurrent immunosuppressants, or another active cancer. Worth noting for this clone: The antigen is unknown.

This CDR3 has 15 amino acids. The V and J ends lost 0 bases and 1 base respectively, with 12 bases between them. Per germline, CDR1 GTSNPN and CDR2 SVGIG (reference sequence). This TCR came from a human donor with melanoma. This sample comprised blood, obtained from a patient treated with checkpoint blockade. J is TRBJ1-2 and V is TRBV30; D ambiguous. The CDR3 DNA sequence: TGTGCCTGGAGTGTACTGGGGTCAGTTAACTATGGCTACACCTTC. It encodes CAWSVLGSVNYGYTF.